The rows below give T cell receptor beta chains drawn from one sample of a study of blood T cell repertoires in COVID-19. Data came from immunoSEQ multiplex PCR; TCRdb stores just in-frame clones and leaves some out. The sample records over 250,000 clones, around four fifths being singletons. The sample consisted of PBMCs or T cells enriched from blood (not recorded which). The receptors derive from a man aged 30 to 39 with acute COVID-19. Both conserved end residues are part of each CDR3. The D gene is left open where the match is weak. The listing skips clone size in some rows; elsewhere it reads once, few, many or a size class.

clone_size j_call v_call d_call cdr3_nt cdr3_aa
NA TRBJ2-1 TRBV5-1 TRBD2 TGCGCCAGCAGCGCCGGGACTAGCGGGGCACACCACAATGAGCAGTTCTTC CASSAGTSGAHHNEQFF
once TRBJ1-2 TRBV5-6 TRBD1 TGTGCCAGCAGCTTGGGGACAGGGGGTGGCTACACCTTC CASSLGTGGGYTF
NA TRBJ2-1 TRBV20-1 NA TGCAGGATTGTGGGAGATGAGCAGTTCTTC CRIVGDEQFF
NA TRBJ1-2 TRBV28 NA TGTGCCAGCACCATCGGGGGAGACAACTATGGCTACACCTTC CASTIGGDNYGYTF
NA TRBJ2-1 TRBV25-1 TRBD1 TGTGCCAGCAGTGCCAGGGGGCTAATTAATGAGCAGTTCTTC CASSARGLINEQFF
NA TRBJ2-3 TRBV18 TRBD1 TGTGCCAGCTCCCTACAGGGGGAATCAGATACGCAGTATTTT CASSLQGESDTQYF
NA TRBJ1-4 TRBV6-2/TRBV6-3 TRBD1 TGTGCCAGCAGTCGCCGGGACAGGAATAATGAAAAACTGTTTTTT CASSRRDRNNEKLFF
NA TRBJ2-2 TRBV19 NA TGTGCCAGCCAACCCCGAGGCAGGGTCAACGGGGAGCTGTTTTTT CASQPRGRVNGELFF
NA TRBJ1-2 TRBV28 NA TGTGCCAGCAGTTTAGAAGTGACAGGCTATGGCTACACCTTC CASSLEVTGYGYTF
NA TRBJ1-6 TRBV7-8 TRBD1 TGTGCCAGCAGCTCAACTGGGGACAGTCGAAATTCACCCCTCCACTTT CASSSTGDSRNSPLHF
NA TRBJ1-4 TRBV7-8 NA TGTGCCAGCAGCTCGGTACTCCAACGGGGTGAAAAACTGTTTTTT CASSSVLQRGEKLFF
NA TRBJ2-1 TRBV29-1 TRBD2 TGCAGCGTTGAAGGCTTGACGACTAGCGGGAGGGCCGATGAGCAGTTCTTC CSVEGLTTSGRADEQFF
NA TRBJ2-3 TRBV7-9 NA TGTGCCAGCAGCCCTCCGGCGGGAAGTTTAGATACGCAGTATTTT CASSPPAGSLDTQYF
NA TRBJ1-1 TRBV28 NA TGTGCCAGCAGTCAAGGTGGGGGCCTGAACACTGAAGCTTTCTTT CASSQGGGLNTEAFF
NA TRBJ2-6 TRBV6-4 NA TGTGCCAGCAGTGAGACTAGTTCTGGGGCCAACGTCCTGACTTTC CASSETSSGANVLTF
NA TRBJ2-5 TRBV20-1 TRBD2 TGCAGTGCTAGTAGACTAGCGGGAGAGACCCAGTACTTC CSASRLAGETQYF
NA TRBJ2-2 TRBV5-6 NA TGTGCCAGCAGCGTAGCCGGGGAGCTGTTTTTT CASSVAGELFF
NA TRBJ2-2 TRBV4-1 TRBD1 TGCGCCAGCAGCCAATCCCCCGGGACAGGGCATACCGGGGAGCTGTTTTTT CASSQSPGTGHTGELFF
NA TRBJ2-5 TRBV27 NA TGTGCCAGCAGTTTAAATCCACCTTACAGACAAGAGACCCAGTACTTC CASSLNPPYRQETQYF
NA TRBJ2-5 TRBV25-1 NA TGTGCCAGCAGCCGTCAGGAGACCCAGTACTTC CASSRQETQYF
once TRBJ2-1 TRBV11-3 TRBD2 TGTGCCAGCAGCTTAGAGGTAGCGGGAGGGCCTATAAATGAGCAGTTCTTC CASSLEVAGGPINEQFF
NA TRBJ1-1 TRBV28 NA TGTGCCAGCAGTTTGGGGAGGGGGGCTTTCTTT CASSLGRGAFF
few TRBJ2-6 TRBV30 NA TGTGCCTGGAAGTTTGGGGGGTCTAGGTCTGGGGCCAACGTCCTGACTTTC CAWKFGGSRSGANVLTF
NA TRBJ1-2 TRBV28 NA TGTGCCAGCAGTTTTTCACTGGGCCGGTACTATGGCTACACCTTC CASSFSLGRYYGYTF
once TRBJ1-3 TRBV7-9 NA TGTGCCAGCAGCTTATACGGGTCCTCTGGAAACACCATATATTTT CASSLYGSSGNTIYF
NA TRBJ2-1 TRBV13 TRBD1 TGTGCCAGCAGCTCCGAAAACAGGGGGAACATCTACAATGAGCAGTTCTTC CASSSENRGNIYNEQFF
NA TRBJ1-1 TRBV3-1/TRBV3-2 NA TGTGCCAGCAGCCCACGATTTTCAGGGAACACTGAAGCTTTCTTT CASSPRFSGNTEAFF
NA TRBJ2-3 TRBV19 TRBD1 TGTGCCAGTAGTACTACAGGGGGCACAGATACGCAGTATTTT CASSTTGGTDTQYF
once TRBJ2-1 TRBV25-1 TRBD1 TGTGCCAGCACACCCGGACAGGGCTACAATGAGCAGTTCTTC CASTPGQGYNEQFF
NA TRBJ1-2 TRBV19 NA TGTGCCAGTAGTGCCCCGGGGGGACGCTATGGCTACACCTTC CASSAPGGRYGYTF
NA TRBJ2-5 TRBV19 NA TGTGCCAGTAGGGGCAGCCAAGAGACCCAGTACTTC CASRGSQETQYF
NA TRBJ2-3 TRBV3-1/TRBV3-2 TRBD1 TGTGCCAGCAGCCAAAGACAGGGGGTCACAGATACGCAGTATTTT CASSQRQGVTDTQYF
once TRBJ2-1 TRBV6-2/TRBV6-3 NA TGTGCCAGCAGCAACGGGAGATCCTACAATGAGCAGTTCTTC CASSNGRSYNEQFF
NA TRBJ2-3 TRBV5-4 TRBD1 TGTGCCAGCAGCCTGGGACAGGCATGGGCAGATACGCAGTATTTT CASSLGQAWADTQYF
NA TRBJ1-2 TRBV18 NA TGTGCCAGCTCACTTCAGGGTGTCTATGGCTACACCTTC CASSLQGVYGYTF
once TRBJ2-1 TRBV16 TRBD2 TGTGCCAGCAGCCAATACCTAGCGGGAAGCTCCTACAATGAGCAGTTCTTC CASSQYLAGSSYNEQFF
NA TRBJ2-5 TRBV7-3 TRBD2 TGTGCCAGCAGCTCGGGGGGAGGAGAGACCCAGTACTTC CASSSGGGETQYF
once TRBJ1-1 TRBV14 NA TGTGCCAGCAGCCTCGGCACTGAAGCTTTCTTT CASSLGTEAFF
few TRBJ1-1 TRBV19 NA TGTGCCAGTTGGAGGGCCCTGGCCGGGACTGAAGCTTTCTTT CASWRALAGTEAFF
NA TRBJ2-2 TRBV7-9 TRBD2 TGTGCCAGCAGTCAAGCGGGAGGGCCGCGGACCGGGGAGCTGTTTTTT CASSQAGGPRTGELFF